Listed here are 13 T cell receptor beta chains from one sample, sequenced in a study of cytomegalovirus exposure and HLA in healthy donors. The PCR ran on 60 Vbeta and 13 Jbeta primers. Data came from immunoSEQ multiplex PCR; TCRdb stores just in-frame clones and leaves some out. The data show around 100,000 clones, 80% to 85% seen once. Specimen: PBMCs. These receptor sequences come from a man aged 25 to 40 in good health and CMV-seropositive.

The chain links TRBV11-2 to TRBJ2-3; 10 nucleotides line up with TRBD2. Germline V lookup: CDR1 SGHAT, CDR2 FQNNGV. CDR3 length equals 16 residues. V shed 5 bases, J shed 0 bases, and the junction held 5 bases outside the gene matches. In nucleotides, the CDR3 is TGTGCCAGCAGCGGACGTAGCGGGGGGAGCACAGATACGCAGTATTTT. Its translation: CASSGRSGGSTDTQYF.

The rearrangement links TRBV15 to TRBJ1-2, with D maybe TRBD1 (5 bases). The CDR3 runs 14 residues. Per the germline V gene, CDR1 is LNHNV and CDR2 is YYDKDF (reference sequence). The ends were cut back, 0 bases at V and 5 bases at J, with 10 bases in the middle. The DNA of the CDR3 is TGTGCCACCAGCAGAGATCGGGGGTTATATGGCTACACCTTC. Residues: CATSRDRGLYGYTF.

This chain links TRBV13 with TRBJ1-2; D is unclear. The CDR3 is 13 amino acids. The V end was cut by 5 bases, the J end by 7 bases, with 14 bases between. Germline V lookup: CDR1 PRHDT, CDR2 FYEKMQ (reference sequence). The CDR3 reads CASSQRRSGGYTF. The CDR3 bases are TGTGCCAGCAGCCAAAGACGCTCGGGTGGCTACACCTTC.

The rearrangement links TRBV4-2 to TRBJ2-6; TRBD1 might be the D (6 bases). CDR3 length equals 15 residues. The V end was cut by 3 bases, the J end by 1 base, with 7 bases between. Germline loops: CDR1 LGHNA, CDR2 YNFKEQ. The CDR3 nucleotides read TGTGCCAGCAGCCACACAGGGTCTGGGGCCAACGTCCTGACTTTC. Its protein is CASSHTGSGANVLTF.

V and J are TRBV5-6 and TRBJ1-2, with 9 bases aligning to TRBD1. V was clipped by 1 base and J by 5 bases; unmatched bases: 15. CDR3 length: 18 amino acids. Germline loops: CDR1 SGHDT, CDR2 YYEEEE. CDR3 sequence reads: CASSLSDWGTGLGYGYTF. CDR3 in DNA: TGTGCCAGCAGCTTGTCTGATTGGGGGACAGGGCTGGGGTATGGCTACACCTTC.

J is TRBJ2-7 and V is TRBV11-2; 8 bases are a match to TRBD1. Trimming removed 8 bases from V and 5 bases from J; junction bases left unmatched: 14. Germline V gene data show CDR1 as SGHAT and CDR2 as FQNNGV. The CDR3 is made up of 15 amino acids. The CDR3 DNA is TGTGCCAGCTCTCGTGGTAGGGACAGGCGGAACGAGCAGTACTTC. This gives the protein CASSRGRDRRNEQYF.

CDR3 DNA: TGTGCCAGCTCACCTGCGACAGGGGGAGAAACTGAAGCTTTCTTT. Its protein is CASSPATGGETEAFF. This chain links TRBV18 with TRBJ1-1; 9 bases align to TRBD1. Per the germline V gene, CDR1 is KGHSH and CDR2 is LQKENI. The V segment lost 3 bases and the J segment 5 bases; nucleotides outside the gene matches: 7. The CDR3 is made up of 15 amino acids.

The V gene is TRBV7-3, the J gene TRBJ1-1, with a tentative D call TRBD1 (5 bases). The V end lost 1 base, the J end lost 8 bases, and 11 bases lay between the germline ends. CDR3 length: 13 amino acids. Germline loops: CDR1 SGHTA, CDR2 FQGTGA. CDR3 nucleotide sequence: TGTGCCAGCAGCTTAAGCATCAGGGCCGAAGCTTTCTTT. The encoded protein is CASSLSIRAEAFF.

The CDR3 spells CASRAGGAEAFF. The CDR3, as DNA: TGTGCCAGCAGAGCAGGAGGGGCTGAAGCTTTCTTT. V is TRBV27 and J is TRBJ1-1; maybe TRBD1 (5 bases). The CDR3 runs 12 residues. V lost 6 bases to trimming and J lost 6 bases, with 11 bases between them. The V gene's germline CDR1 is MNHEY and CDR2 SMNVEV (reference sequence).

The chain recombines TRBV5-1 with TRBJ2-1; 7 bases map to TRBD2. The CDR3 contains 15 residues. CDR1 and CDR2 (germline): SGHRS, YFSETQ. Trimming took 1 base from V and 7 from J; bases not matched to a gene: 8. The CDR3 loop reads CASSLTSGVYNEQFF. For the CDR3, the DNA is TGCGCCAGCAGCTTGACAAGCGGGGTATATAATGAGCAGTTCTTC.

The chain carries TRBV21-1 and TRBJ2-1; TRBD2 is the table's D call and was not checked against the DNA. TRBV21-1 is termed a pseudogene. The CDR3 covers 13 residues. Here the CDR3 DNA reads TGTGCCAGCAGTTCACCCGCCCGGGGTGAGCAGTTCTTC. It specifies CASSSPARGEQFF.

The rearrangement uses TRBV6-5 and TRBJ2-2; D might be TRBD1 (6 bases). The CDR3 is 16 residues long. Germline loops: CDR1 MNHEY, CDR2 SVGAGI. Trimming removed 2 bases from V and 4 bases from J, with 14 bases in between. The CDR3, as DNA: TGTGCCAGCAGTTACCCCCGGACAGAGACCACCGGGGAGCTGTTTTTT. This gives the protein CASSYPRTETTGELFF.

This clone has just a few counts. This chain joins TRBV16 and TRBJ2-2; 8 bases fit TRBD1. CDR1 is KGHSY, CDR2 FQNENV, per germline. J lost 6 bases, V lost 4 bases, and 7 bases had no gene match. CDR3 length: 15 residues. The CDR3 is CASSPTGQVPGELFF. For the CDR3, the DNA is TGTGCCAGCAGCCCTACGGGACAGGTCCCCGGGGAGCTGTTTTTT.